The 10 T cell receptor beta chains below all came from one sample that was sequenced in a study of T cell responses to AZD1222 COVID-19 vaccine. Assay: immunoSEQ multiplex PCR; the TCRdb copy retains only in-frame clones and omits some. The repertoire holds about 40,000 clones, with 80% to 85% as singletons. The sequenced sample was peripheral blood, obtained 28 days after the second AZD1222 dose. These receptors came from an adult who received the AZD1222 COVID-19 vaccine.

V usage is TRBV2 and J usage is TRBJ2-6; 7 bases line up with TRBD2. CDR1 is SNHLY, CDR2 FYNNEI, per germline. This CDR3 is 15 amino acids long. J was trimmed by 0 bases and V by 5 bases; bases with no gene match: 1. This chain's CDR3 is CASSTGGSGANVLTF. The CDR3, as DNA: TGTGCCAGCAGTACGGGGGGCTCTGGGGCCAACGTCCTGACTTTC.

The V call is TRBV19, the J call TRBJ2-4; D is possibly TRBD1 or TRBD2 (5 bases each). V shed 1 base and J shed 0 bases, with 19 bases lying between them. The CDR3 totals 19 residues. The germline CDR1 and CDR2 sequences are LNHDA and SQIVND (reference sequence). The CDR3 loop reads CASSIVSPKRGLAKNIQYF. The CDR3 bases are TGTGCCAGTAGTATAGTTTCCCCCAAGAGGGGATTAGCCAAAAACATTCAGTACTTC.

This sequence joins TRBV27 and TRBJ2-1; the D is unclear. From germline, CDR1 is MNHEY and CDR2 SMNVEV (reference sequence). CDR3 size: 12 residues. The germline V and J ends were trimmed by 3 bases and 7 bases, with 7 bases remaining between them. The DNA of the CDR3 is TGTGCCAGCAGTTTTGGGATGAATGAGCAGTTCTTC. Translated, it gives CASSFGMNEQFF.

The DNA for the CDR3 is TGTGCCAGCAGCGTAGCTCTCTCTGGGGCCAACGTCCTGACTTTC. This gives the protein CASSVALSGANVLTF. The chain recombines TRBV9 with TRBJ2-6, with D uncertain. The CDR3 loop spans 15 amino acids. Germline assignment: CDR1 SGDLS and CDR2 YYNGEE. Trimming cost V 0 bases and J 0 bases, with 4 bases left between them. Complete variable domain (other parts from reference TRBV9 and TRBJ2-6): DSGVTQTPKHLITATGQRVTLRCSPRSGDLSVYWYQQSLDQGLQFLIQYYNGEERAKGNILERFSAQQFPDLHSELNLSSLELGDSALYFCASSVALSGANVLTFGAGSRLTVL.

The V call is TRBV29-1, the J call TRBJ2-3; TRBD1 might be the D (6 bases). Trimming stripped 1 base from V and 2 bases from J, with 16 bases between. This CDR3 contains 16 residues. The germline V gene encodes CDR1 SQVTM and CDR2 ANQGSEA. CDR3 loop: CSVEGFWGPDTDTQYF. Here the CDR3 DNA reads TGCAGCGTTGAAGGGTTTTGGGGGCCTGACACAGATACGCAGTATTTT.

This clone came up a few times. Here the CDR3 reads CASSEALPGLQETQYF. DNA for the CDR3: TGTGCCAGCAGTGAAGCGCTTCCGGGACTCCAAGAGACCCAGTACTTC. The J gene is TRBJ2-5, the V gene TRBV2, with D possibly TRBD2 on 6 matching bases. The CDR3 runs to 16 residues. Trimming removed 0 bases from V and 1 base from J, with 12 bases in between. Germline-derived CDR1 and CDR2 are SNHLY and FYNNEI.

V gene TRBV28 combines with J gene TRBJ2-2; TRBD2 matches at 7 bases. Germline CDR1 is MDHEN and CDR2 is SYDVKM. This CDR3 spans 14 amino acids. V trimming: 11 bases; J trimming: 4 bases; junction bases outside the gene matches: 10. The CDR3 nucleotides read TGTGCCCTTGGCGGGGGTGTAGGCACCGGGGAGCTGTTTTTT. This encodes CALGGGVGTGELFF.

The chain carries TRBV7-2 and TRBJ2-5, with D maybe TRBD2 (6 bases). In germline, CDR1 is SGHTA, CDR2 FQGNSA. Deletions cut 4 bases from V and 1 base from J, with 13 bases between. CDR3 length: 15 residues. The CDR3 here is CASSSGAGPQETQYF. The CDR3, as DNA: TGTGCCAGCAGCTCCGGGGCGGGGCCCCAAGAGACCCAGTACTTC. The variable domain in full, with the rest retrieved from reference TRBV7-2 and TRBJ2-5, is GAGVSQSPSNKVTEKGKDVELRCDPISGHTALYWYRQSLGQGLEFLIYFQGNSAPDKSGLPSDRFSAERTGGSVSTLTIQRTQQEDSAVYLCASSSGAGPQETQYFGPGTRLLVL.

The V and J genes are TRBV19 and TRBJ2-4, with 7 positions matching TRBD1. Per germline, CDR1 LNHDA and CDR2 SQIVND (reference sequence). The CDR3 has 15 residues. J gave up 0 bases and V 5 bases, and 4 bases lay outside the gene matches. CDR3 bases: TGTGCCAGTAGTCCGGGACAGCTAGCCAAAAACATTCAGTACTTC. Its translation is CASSPGQLAKNIQYF.

The rearrangement links TRBV3-1 (or the pseudogene TRBV3-2) to TRBJ1-1, with D uncertain. The CDR3 length is 11 residues. V was trimmed by 4 bases and J by 1 base, leaving 1 base between them. Germline V lookup: CDR1 LGHDT, CDR2 YNNKEL (reference sequence). The CDR3 spells CASSRNTEAFF. CDR3 nucleotide sequence: TGTGCCAGCAGCCGGAACACTGAAGCTTTCTTT.